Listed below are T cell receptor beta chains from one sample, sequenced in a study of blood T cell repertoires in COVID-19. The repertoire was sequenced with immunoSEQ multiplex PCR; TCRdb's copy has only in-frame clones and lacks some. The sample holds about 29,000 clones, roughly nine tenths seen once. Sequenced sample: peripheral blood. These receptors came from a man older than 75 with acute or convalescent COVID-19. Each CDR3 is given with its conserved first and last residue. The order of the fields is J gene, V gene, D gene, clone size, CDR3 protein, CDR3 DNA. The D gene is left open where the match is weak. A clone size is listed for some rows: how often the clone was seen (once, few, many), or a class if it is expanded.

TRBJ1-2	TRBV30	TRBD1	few	CAWSPQGNYGYTF	TGTGCCTGGAGCCCACAGGGGAACTATGGCTACACCTTC
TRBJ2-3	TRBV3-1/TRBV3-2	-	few	CASSLGRNTQYF	TGTGCCAGCAGCCTGGGGAGGAATACGCAGTATTTT
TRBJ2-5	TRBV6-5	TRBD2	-	CASRAPGLARETQYF	TGTGCCAGCAGAGCCCCAGGACTAGCCCGAGAGACCCAGTACTTC
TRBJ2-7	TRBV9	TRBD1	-	CASSVDPGFRDRANEQYF	TGTGCCAGCAGCGTAGACCCTGGGTTCAGGGACAGGGCTAACGAGCAGTACTTC
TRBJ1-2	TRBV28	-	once	CASRPVGGDYGYTF	TGTGCCAGCAGGCCAGTAGGGGGGGACTATGGCTACACCTTC
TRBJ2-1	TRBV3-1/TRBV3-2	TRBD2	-	CASSQAGTRGYNEQFF	TGTGCCAGCAGCCAAGCCGGGACTAGAGGCTACAATGAGCAGTTCTTC
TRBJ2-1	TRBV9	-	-	CASSEEGGTFYNEQFF	TGTGCCAGCAGCGAGGAGGGGGGGACTTTTTACAATGAGCAGTTCTTC
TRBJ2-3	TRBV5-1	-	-	CASSLAPLETDTQYF	TGCGCCAGCAGCTTGGCACCCTTAGAGACAGATACGCAGTATTTT
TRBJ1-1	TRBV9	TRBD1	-	CASSVAPGGTEAFF	TGTGCCAGCAGCGTAGCCCCAGGGGGTACTGAAGCTTTCTTT
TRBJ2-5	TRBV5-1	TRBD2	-	CASSGGLAGGQETQETQYF	TGCGCCAGCAGCGGGGGACTAGCGGGGGGTCAAGAGACCCAAGAGACCCAGTACTTC
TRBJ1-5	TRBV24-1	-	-	CATSGQGGSNQPQHF	TGTGCCACCAGTGGTCAGGGTGGGAGCAATCAGCCCCAGCATTTT
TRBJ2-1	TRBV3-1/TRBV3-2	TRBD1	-	CASSLGTASSYNEQFF	TGTGCCAGCAGCCTTGGGACAGCCAGCTCCTACAATGAGCAGTTCTTC
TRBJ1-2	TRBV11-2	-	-	CASSLVVVAGADYGYTF	TGTGCCAGCAGCTTAGTGGTAGTTGCGGGAGCGGACTATGGCTACACCTTC
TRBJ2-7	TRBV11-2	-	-	CASSLDLRRAYEQYF	TGTGCCAGCAGCTTAGATTTGAGGAGGGCCTACGAGCAGTACTTC
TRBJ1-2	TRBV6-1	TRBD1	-	CASSEDRGTNGYTF	TGTGCCAGCAGTGAAGACAGGGGTACGAATGGCTACACCTTC
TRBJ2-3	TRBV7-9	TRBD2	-	CARASGGADTQYF	TGTGCCAGGGCTAGCGGGGGGGCAGATACGCAGTATTTT
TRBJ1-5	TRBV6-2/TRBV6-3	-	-	CASSHYPTGNNQPQHF	TGTGCCAGCAGTCACTACCCTACAGGGAATAATCAGCCCCAGCATTTT
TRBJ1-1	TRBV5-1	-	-	CASSGGAVDTEAFF	TGCGCCAGCAGCGGAGGGGCCGTGGACACTGAAGCTTTCTTT
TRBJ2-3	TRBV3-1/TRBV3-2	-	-	CASSQAGNTQYF	TGTGCCAGCAGCCAAGCAGGAAATACGCAGTATTTT
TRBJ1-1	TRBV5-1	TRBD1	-	CASSRQGGNTEAFF	TGCGCCAGCAGCCGACAGGGGGGCAACACTGAAGCTTTCTTT
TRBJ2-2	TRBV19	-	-	CATETQGAGELFF	TGTGCCACTGAGACACAGGGCGCCGGGGAGCTGTTTTTT
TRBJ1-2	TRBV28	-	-	CASTSDSGGSVYGYTF	TGTGCCAGCACATCTGACAGCGGGGGTAGCGTCTATGGCTACACCTTC
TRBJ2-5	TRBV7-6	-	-	CASSLGRYETQYF	TGTGCCAGCAGCTTAGGTCGGTACGAGACCCAGTACTTC
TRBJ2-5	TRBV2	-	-	CASSEGWQIPIATQYF	TGTGCCAGCAGTGAAGGGTGGCAGATACCAATCGCGACCCAGTACTTC
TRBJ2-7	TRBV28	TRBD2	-	CASRNSGGSGRYEQYF	TGTGCCAGCAGAAATAGCGGGGGTTCCGGGAGGTACGAGCAGTACTTC
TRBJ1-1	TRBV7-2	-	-	CASSLQGLSTTEAFF	TGTGCCAGCAGCTTGCAAGGACTATCGACCACTGAAGCTTTCTTT
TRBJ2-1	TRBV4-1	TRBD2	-	CASSQVDLGLAGGNEQFF	TGCGCCAGCAGCCAAGTTGATCTTGGCCTAGCGGGGGGGAATGAGCAGTTCTTC
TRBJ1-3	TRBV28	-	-	CASSQSTGRGNTIYF	TGTGCCAGCAGTCAAAGTACAGGGAGAGGAAACACCATATATTTT
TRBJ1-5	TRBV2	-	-	CASSEAGLSNQPQHF	TGTGCCAGCAGTGAGGCAGGTCTAAGCAATCAGCCCCAGCATTTT
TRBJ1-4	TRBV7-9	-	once	CASSLGQEKLFF	TGTGCCAGCAGCTTAGGACAGGAAAAACTGTTTTTT
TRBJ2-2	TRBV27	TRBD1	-	CASSWDLPGQGTGELFF	TGTGCCAGCAGTTGGGATTTACCGGGACAGGGTACCGGGGAGCTGTTTTTT
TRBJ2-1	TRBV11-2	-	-	CASSLGPLSYNEQFF	TGTGCCAGCAGCTTAGGCCCCCTAAGCTACAATGAGCAGTTCTTC
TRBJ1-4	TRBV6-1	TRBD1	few	CASSEGLGQGNEKLFF	TGTGCCAGCAGTGAAGGGTTGGGACAGGGGAATGAAAAACTGTTTTTT
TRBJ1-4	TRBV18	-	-	CASSPGAEEKLFF	TGTGCCAGCTCACCAGGGGCGGAGGAAAAACTGTTTTTT
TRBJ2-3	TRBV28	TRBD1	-	CASSSPGQGITDTQYF	TGTGCCAGCAGTTCACCGGGACAGGGGATCACAGATACGCAGTATTTT
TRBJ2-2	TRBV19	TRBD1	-	CASSIGDRGLSNTGELFF	TGTGCCAGTAGTATAGGGGACAGGGGGCTCTCGAACACCGGGGAGCTGTTTTTT
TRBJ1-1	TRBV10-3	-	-	CAISATGSSEGTTEAFF	TGTGCCATCAGTGCAACAGGGTCAAGCGAGGGGACCACTGAAGCTTTCTTT
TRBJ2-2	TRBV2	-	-	CASSEAWGRTGELFF	TGTGCCAGCAGTGAAGCCTGGGGGCGCACCGGGGAGCTGTTTTTT
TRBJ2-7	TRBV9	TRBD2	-	CASSVDGGLGWGEQYF	TGTGCCAGCAGCGTAGATGGGGGACTAGGGTGGGGCGAGCAGTACTTC
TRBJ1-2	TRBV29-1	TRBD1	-	CSAPTGGRGYTF	TGCAGCGCCCCGACAGGGGGCAGGGGCTACACCTTC
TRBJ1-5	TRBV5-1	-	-	CASSTGVGVSNQPQHF	TGCGCCAGCAGCACGGGGGTAGGGGTGAGCAATCAGCCCCAGCATTTT
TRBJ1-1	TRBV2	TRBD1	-	CASSEQGARAFF	TGTGCCAGCAGCGAACAGGGGGCTCGGGCTTTCTTT
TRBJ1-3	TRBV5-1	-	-	CASSTTGPSGNTIYF	TGCGCCAGCAGCACCACAGGTCCCTCTGGAAACACCATATATTTT
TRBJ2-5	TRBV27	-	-	CASSPRAAVPGTQYF	TGTGCCAGCAGTCCAAGAGCGGCCGTACCGGGGACCCAGTACTTC
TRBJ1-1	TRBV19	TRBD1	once	CASSTWTGNTEAFF	TGTGCCAGTAGTACGTGGACAGGGAACACTGAAGCTTTCTTT
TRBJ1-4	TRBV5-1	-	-	CASSLDAGPTWFF	TGCGCCAGCAGCTTGGACGCGGGGCCCACCTGGTTTTTT
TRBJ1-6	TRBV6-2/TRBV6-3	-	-	CASSYSTPPTLHF	TGTGCCAGCAGTTACTCGACTCCCCCCACCCTCCACTTT
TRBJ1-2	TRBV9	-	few	CASSVEGGYGYTF	TGTGCCAGCAGCGTAGAGGGAGGGTATGGCTACACCTTC